This T cell receptor beta chain came from a study of cytomegalovirus exposure and HLA in healthy donors. Study outcomes and limitations: Association of a missense DCLRE1C variant with TCR beta V- and J-gene trimming was reported in a later analysis.

Notes on this clone: Its antigen is unknown.

With 60 Vbeta and 13 Jbeta primers, the PCR was carried out. Generated by immunoSEQ multiplex PCR, the TCRdb table keeps only in-frame clones and is missing some. There are over 95,000 clones in the sample; around two thirds occur only once, and 2% to 2.5% lies in the top ten. This CDR3 comprises 16 residues. Unmatched junction bases numbered 10, after V lost 8 bases and J lost 5 bases. Germline lookup yields CDR1 MDHEN and CDR2 SYDVKM. For the donor in question, CMV serostatus went unrecorded. The origin of this receptor is a human donor in good health. The sequencing sample was made of PBMCs. The rearrangement links TRBV28 to TRBJ2-5, with 14 bases aligning to TRBD2. CDR3 nucleotides: TGTGCCAGCCGTGTGGGGACTAGCGGGAGTAGGGAGACCCAGTACTTC. This codes for CASRVGTSGSRETQYF.